These T cell receptor beta chains were read from a single sample in a study of control samples from healthy donors and cancer patients. Only in-frame clones appear in the TCRdb table, and some are missing; sequencing was by immunoSEQ multiplex PCR. Of some 150,000 clones detected, nearly 96% appear once; the ten largest clones hold over 0.9%. Material for sequencing was blood. The receptor set was obtained from a woman aged 30 to 39 in good health. The conserved cysteine and the conserved F or W are not part of the CDR3 here. Fields, in order: clone size, V gene, CDR3 protein. Some rows mark clone size as missing; the rest say once, few, many or name a class of expanded clone.

abundance: NA
v_gene: TRBV28
CDR3aa: ASSSSGLTSYEQY

abundance: NA
v_gene: TRBV5-1
CDR3aa: ASRADRDINYGYT

abundance: NA
v_gene: TRBV7-9
CDR3aa: ASSLARSYEQY

abundance: NA
v_gene: TRBV19
CDR3aa: ASSIADRGRMAF

abundance: NA
v_gene: TRBV2
CDR3aa: ASRIGAFGGYT

abundance: NA
v_gene: TRBV19
CDR3aa: ASSSQRDTQY

abundance: few
v_gene: TRBV21-1
CDR3aa: ASSKLQDRKTL

abundance: NA
v_gene: TRBV4-2
CDR3aa: ASSHRLVAGEQF

abundance: NA
v_gene: TRBV5-1
CDR3aa: ASSVTGSLRAF

abundance: NA
v_gene: TRBV28
CDR3aa: ASTRWGGVETQY

abundance: NA
v_gene: TRBV14
CDR3aa: ASSGIGRNSYNEQF

abundance: NA
v_gene: TRBV6-1
CDR3aa: ASSEARPTGGYT

abundance: NA
v_gene: TRBV4-1
CDR3aa: ASSHQDDGNEQF

abundance: NA
v_gene: TRBV19
CDR3aa: ASSGWDRKYTEAF

abundance: few
v_gene: TRBV30
CDR3aa: AWSSPGPRGELF

abundance: NA
v_gene: TRBV5-1
CDR3aa: ASSSAGTSVYNEQF

abundance: NA
v_gene: TRBV3-1/TRBV3-2
CDR3aa: ASSQDFQAYEKLF